Presented here are 4 T cell receptor beta chains from one specimen sequenced in a study of blood T cells in healthy people across ages. It was with a sample-barcoded 5' primer and a J-beta primer mix that a second PCR of roughly 7 to 12 cycles was run. TCRdb re-called the 5' RACE reads through MiXCR, storing one row per CDR3 protein. In the table there are about 730,000 distinct CDR3 sequences, around 46% of which are singletons. Material: blood. The receptors were sampled from a woman aged 60-75 years in good health.

The gene calls are TRBV5-1 and TRBJ2-7; 7 bases fit TRBD2. CDR3 length: 15 residues. Per germline, CDR1 SGHRS and CDR2 YFSETQ. With V trimmed by 2 bases and J by 2 bases, 7 bases remained unmatched. In nucleotides, the CDR3 is TGCGCCAGCAGCTTAGACGGGACTAATCCCTACGAGCAGTACTTC. This translates into CASSLDGTNPYEQYF. The entire variable domain, with the rest obtained from reference TRBV5-1 and TRBJ2-7, is as follows: KAGVTQTPRYLIKTRGQQVTLSCSPISGHRSVSWYQQTPGQGLQFLFEYFSETQRNKGNFPGRFSGRQFSNSRSEMNVSTLELGDSALYLCASSLDGTNPYEQYFGPGTRLTVT.

As DNA, the CDR3 is TGCAGCGTCGGACGGTCAGGGTATGGCTACACCTTC. Amino acids: CSVGRSGYGYTF. The rearrangement links TRBV29-1 to TRBJ1-2; D is perhaps TRBD1 (5 bases). V lost 6 bases and J lost 5, with 13 bases in between. The CDR3 extends over 12 amino acids. Germline CDR1 reads SQVTM; CDR2 reads ANQGSEA.

This clonotype occurred a few times. The genes are TRBV7-3 and TRBJ2-7; 9 bases agree with TRBD2. CDR3 length: 20 amino acids. The V gene's germline CDR1 is SGHTA and CDR2 FQGTGA. V gave up 5 bases and J gave up 1 base; unmatched junction bases: 21. CDR3 bases: TGTGCCAGCAGCCCTGGACACGCGCCTAGTAGCGGGGGCCATTCCTACGAGCAGTACTTC. It yields the protein CASSPGHAPSSGGHSYEQYF.

This clonotype was detected many times. V usage is TRBV12-3 or TRBV12-4 and J usage is TRBJ2-1; D is undetermined. The CDR3 is 14 amino acids. The germline V and J ends were trimmed by 1 base and 10 bases, with 14 bases remaining between them. CDR3: CASSLEGGFWEQFF. The CDR3 DNA follows: TGTGCCAGCAGTTTAGAAGGCGGCTTTTGGGAGCAGTTCTTC.